Shown below are 5 T cell receptor beta chains from a single sample sequenced in a study of Tregs in tolerant kidney transplant recipients. Generated by immunoSEQ multiplex PCR, the TCRdb table keeps only in-frame clones and is missing some. This sample's table reports more than 45,000 clones. Material: CD4+ T cells from blood, obtained before the transplant. These receptors were obtained from a human donor who received a combined kidney and bone marrow transplant.

Comment on this clone: The CDR3 end is not reached by the read, which stops 3 residues before it; the germline J gene fills it in. This sequence joins TRBV5-1 and TRBJ2-3; 7 bases are shared with TRBD2. V dropped 4 bases and J dropped 1; count of bases not matched to a gene: 9. The germline V gene encodes CDR1 SGHRS and CDR2 YFSETQ. The CDR3 extends over 16 amino acids. The covered CDR3 bases are TGCGCCAGCAGCCCCGCGGGGAGGGAACGCACAGATACG. Its translation is CASSPAGRERTDT. The full CDR3 reads CASSPAGRERTDTQYF.

For this clone: The read finishes 3 residues shy of the CDR3 end, and the germline J gene is used to complete it. The chain employs TRBV5-1 and TRBJ1-4, with a possible D match to TRBD1 (6 bases). V lost 8 bases to trimming and J lost 4 bases, with 15 bases between them. This CDR3 has 14 amino acids. From germline, CDR1 is SGHRS and CDR2 YFSETQ. Partial CDR3 DNA: TGCGCCAGTACTCTTCAGGGGTTTAATGAAAAA. Translation: CASTLQGFNEK. The entire CDR3 is CASTLQGFNEKLFF.

Points on this clone: The sequence runs out 3 residues before the end of the CDR3; the remainder is reconstructed from the germline J gene. The gene calls are TRBV19 and TRBJ1-5; D is possibly TRBD1 (5 bases). The CDR3 length is 13 residues. Trimming pared 5 bases from V and 5 bases from J, leaving 10 bases between. The germline CDR1 and CDR2 sequences are LNHDA and SQIVND (reference sequence). CDR3 sequence reads: CASSEGDHQPQHF. CDR3 DNA, as far as it was read: TGTGCCAGTAGTGAAGGGGATCATCAGCCC.

CDR3 residues: CASSERGHGELFF. The sequenced part of the CDR3 DNA is TGTGCCAGCAGTGAACGGGGTCACGGGGAG. V usage is TRBV6-1 and J usage is TRBJ2-2, with TRBD2 as a possible D gene (5 bases). The read finishes 3 residues shy of the CDR3 end, and the germline J gene is used to complete it. Looked up from germline, CDR1 is MNHNS and CDR2 is SASEGT. V was pared by 2 bases and J by 7 bases, with 8 bases between. This CDR3 has 13 amino acids.

Regarding this clone: Read data end 3 residues before the CDR3 end; the end is taken from the germline J gene. This chain connects TRBV20-1 to TRBJ2-7, with 10 bases aligning to TRBD1. In germline, CDR1 is DFQATT, CDR2 SNEGSKA (reference sequence). This CDR3 is built from 16 residues. Trimming cost V 0 bases and J 3 bases; bases outside gene matches: 8. Incomplete CDR3 DNA: TGCAGTGCTAGAGATCGGGGAGGGACAGGGGTCTACGAG. Protein product: CSARDRGGTGVYE. The complete CDR3 sequence is CSARDRGGTGVYEQYF.